This passage covers 30 T cell receptor beta chains from one sample sequenced in a study of monozygotic twins with inflammatory bowel disease. Reprocessing the 5' RACE reads, TCRdb reports a single entry for every CDR3 protein and omits DNA. In total, the table holds about 160,000 distinct CDR3 sequences. The sample was blood. Receptors were obtained from a human donor with ulcerative colitis or Crohn's disease, or a healthy co-twin of an affected twin (not recorded which).

The V call is TRBV15, the J call TRBJ1-1. The CDR3 loop spans 16 amino acids. Germline V gene sequence: CDR1 LNHNV, CDR2 YYDKDF (reference sequence). The CDR3: CATSTTAVEKSGEAFF.

The chain joins TRBV20-1 to TRBJ2-7; TCRdb picks TRBD2, but there is no DNA to check that call. Germline assignment: CDR1 DFQATT and CDR2 SNEGSKA (reference sequence). The CDR3 has 14 amino acids. The CDR3 sequence: CSASLGAGPYEQYF.

The chain recombines TRBV12-3 or TRBV12-4 with TRBJ2-1; the D call from TCRdb, TRBD2, cannot be confirmed without DNA. The CDR3 covers 14 residues. The CDR3 spells CASSSGTSDDEQFF.

V is TRBV28 and J is TRBJ2-1; TCRdb returns TRBD2, unconfirmable since there is no DNA. The CDR3 spans 17 residues. Germline V gene sequence: CDR1 MDHEN, CDR2 SYDVKM. CDR3 sequence reads: CASSSSSTSGSRNEQFF. The full variable domain, completed using reference TRBV28 and TRBJ2-1, is DVKVTQSSRYLVKRTGEKVFLECVQDMDHENMFWYRQDPGLGLRLIYFSYDVKMKEKGDIPEGYSVSREKKERFSLILESASTNQTSMYLCASSSSSTSGSRNEQFFGPGTRLTVL.

V and J are TRBV20-1 and TRBJ2-7; absent DNA, TCRdb's TRBD2 call cannot be checked. Germline assignment: CDR1 DFQATT and CDR2 SNEGSKA (reference sequence). This CDR3 contains 13 residues. The CDR3: CSARTTTSYEQYF.

V and J are TRBV20-1 and TRBJ1-3. Germline assignment: CDR1 DFQATT and CDR2 SNEGSKA (reference sequence). There are 12 residues in the CDR3. This chain's CDR3 is CSASGESDTIYF.

CDR3 protein: CASSYRGNQPQHF. V usage is TRBV12-3 or TRBV12-4 and J usage is TRBJ1-5. The CDR3 totals 13 residues.

This chain connects TRBV20-1 to TRBJ2-1; TCRdb's D call of TRBD1 is untestable without DNA. The length of the CDR3 is 15 residues. CDR1 and CDR2 from the germline V gene are DFQATT and SNEGSKA (reference sequence). CDR3 region: CSASKLNEGLNEQFF.

V usage is TRBV20-1 and J usage is TRBJ2-1; TCRdb reports TRBD1, a call that lacks DNA to check it against. This CDR3 region has 11 residues. Germline V gene lookup returns CDR1 DFQATT and CDR2 SNEGSKA (reference sequence). CDR3: CSARGGNEQFF.

V usage is TRBV7-2 and J usage is TRBJ2-7; TCRdb's D call of TRBD1 is untestable without DNA. Germline V gene data show CDR1 as SGHTA and CDR2 as FQGNSA. This CDR3 is built from 15 residues. The CDR3 loop reads CASSLGGEGSYEQYF.

The chain recombines TRBV20-1 with TRBJ2-2; without DNA, the TCRdb call of TRBD2 cannot be checked. CDR1 and CDR2 from the germline V gene are DFQATT and SNEGSKA (reference sequence). This CDR3 is built from 15 residues. This CDR3 is CSATSGRTNTGELFF.

This sequence joins TRBV4-1 and TRBJ2-1; no DNA is available, so the TRBD2 call from TCRdb remains unchecked. From germline, CDR1 is MGHRA and CDR2 YSYEKL. The length of the CDR3 is 15 residues. This CDR3 is CASSRLAGWVNEQFF.

This chain links TRBV7-9 with TRBJ2-5. The CDR3 extends over 13 amino acids. Per the germline V gene, CDR1 is SEHNR and CDR2 is FQNEAQ (reference sequence). CDR3 protein: CASSLPDKGTQYF.

The rearrangement links TRBV7-3 to TRBJ2-3; absent DNA, TCRdb's TRBD1 call cannot be checked. The germline V gene encodes CDR1 SGHTA and CDR2 FQGTGA. The CDR3 is 15 amino acids. The CDR3: CASSLRGGSTDTQYF.

The V and J genes are TRBV28 and TRBJ1-1. Germline V gene lookup returns CDR1 MDHEN and CDR2 SYDVKM. The CDR3 is made up of 14 amino acids. CDR3 loop: CASSPQRSLAEAFF.

The genes are TRBV5-1 and TRBJ2-2; TCRdb outputs TRBD2, but without DNA this stays unchecked. The CDR3 extends over 15 amino acids. CDR1 and CDR2 (germline): SGHRS, YFSETQ. This CDR3 is CASSPGLANTGELFF.

The chain combines TRBV9 with TRBJ2-1; the TCRdb call, TRBD2, lacks DNA for checking. CDR1 is SGDLS, CDR2 YYNGEE, per germline. The CDR3 runs to 18 residues. The CDR3 sequence is CASSPLGTSGSDYNEQFF.

This rearrangement joins TRBV7-9 to TRBJ2-1; TCRdb's D gene call, TRBD1, goes unchecked for lack of DNA. Germline values: CDR1 SEHNR, CDR2 FQNEAQ (reference sequence). The CDR3 spans 17 residues. CDR3 loop: CASSHRRDRTHWNEQFF.

J is TRBJ2-7 and V is TRBV12-3 or TRBV12-4; the D call from TCRdb, TRBD2, cannot be confirmed without DNA. The CDR3 contains 17 residues. CDR3 loop: CATRAGGSGGGENEQYF.

The rearrangement joins TRBV9 to TRBJ2-2; the D call of TRBD2 rests on TCRdb alone, since no DNA is present to check it. Germline CDR1 is SGDLS and CDR2 is YYNGEE. This CDR3 spans 16 amino acids. The CDR3 is CASSIGLAANTGELFF.

This sequence joins TRBV6-9 and TRBJ1-2; TCRdb returns TRBD1, unconfirmable since there is no DNA. Germline CDR1 reads MNHGY; CDR2 reads SVAAGI. The CDR3 runs 14 residues. The CDR3 spells CASQKKQGLYGYTF.

V is TRBV7-9 and J is TRBJ2-1; TCRdb designates TRBD2, a call that cannot be tested without DNA. Germline V CDR1 and CDR2: SEHNR, FQNEAQ (reference sequence). The length of the CDR3 is 15 residues. CDR3: CASSFAGGTSGEQFF.

V and J are TRBV2 and TRBJ2-7; the D call from TCRdb, TRBD1, cannot be confirmed without DNA. The CDR3 length is 18 residues. Germline CDR1 is SNHLY and CDR2 is FYNNEI. CDR3 in amino acids: CASSEVGQGALGSYEQYF.

The V call is TRBV29-1, the J call TRBJ2-7. CDR3 length: 11 residues. The germline V gene encodes CDR1 SQVTM and CDR2 ANQGSEA. This chain's CDR3 is CSVAVGYEQYF.

This sequence joins TRBV24-1 and TRBJ1-2. Germline V gives CDR1 KGHDR, CDR2 SFDVKD. The length of the CDR3 is 13 residues. CDR3 in amino acids: CATSAKANYGYTF.

The CDR3 sequence: CASSLAEFYGYTF. V usage is TRBV7-2 and J usage is TRBJ1-2. Looked up from germline, CDR1 is SGHTA and CDR2 is FQGNSA. This CDR3 region has 13 residues.

CDR3 amino acids: CASSQDMGQNYGYTF. The rearrangement uses TRBV4-2 and TRBJ1-2; without DNA, the TCRdb call of TRBD1 cannot be checked. CDR1 is LGHNA and CDR2 is YNFKEQ in the germline V gene. The CDR3 runs 15 residues.

V and J are TRBV7-2 and TRBJ2-1. Germline CDR1 SGHTA, CDR2 FQGNSA. The CDR3 sequence is 15 residues long. This CDR3 is CASSPSRGTYNEQFF.

V and J are TRBV12-3 or TRBV12-4 and TRBJ2-1; lacking DNA, the TRBD2 call made by TCRdb goes unchecked. The CDR3 consists of 13 residues. The CDR3 loop reads CASSLRVGYEQFF.

The gene calls are TRBV7-9 and TRBJ2-1; the D call of TRBD2 rests on TCRdb alone, since no DNA is present to check it. The germline CDR1 and CDR2 sequences are SEHNR and FQNEAQ (reference sequence). CDR3 length equals 12 residues. This chain's CDR3 is CASSRGGNEQFF.